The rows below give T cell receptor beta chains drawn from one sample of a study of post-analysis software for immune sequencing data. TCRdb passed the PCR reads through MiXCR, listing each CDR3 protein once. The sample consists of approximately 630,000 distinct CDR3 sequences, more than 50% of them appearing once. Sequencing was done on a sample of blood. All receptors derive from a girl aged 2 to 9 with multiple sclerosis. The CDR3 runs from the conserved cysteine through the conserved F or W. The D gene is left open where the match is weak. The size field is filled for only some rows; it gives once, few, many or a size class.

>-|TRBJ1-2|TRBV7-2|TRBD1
CASRLDRDVRYGYTF
TGTGCCAGCAGATTGGACAGGGACGTTCGCTATGGCTACACCTTC
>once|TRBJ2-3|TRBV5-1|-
CASRPGPTTDTQYF
TGCGCCAGCAGGCCGGGACCCACCACAGATACGCAGTATTTT
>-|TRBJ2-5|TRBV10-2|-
CASSGPQGPQETQYF
TGCGCCAGCAGTGGGCCGCAGGGTCCCCAAGAGACCCAGTACTTC
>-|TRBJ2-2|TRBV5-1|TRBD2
CACSLTSGSTGELFF
TGCGCCTGCAGCTTGACTAGCGGGAGCACCGGGGAGCTGTTTTTT
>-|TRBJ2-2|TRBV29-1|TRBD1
CSVREGPGQGVNTGELFF
TGCAGCGTCCGCGAGGGTCCGGGACAGGGGGTCAACACCGGGGAGCTGTTTTTT
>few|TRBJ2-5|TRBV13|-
CASSLRAQETQYF
TGTGCCAGCAGCTTACGGGCTCAAGAGACCCAGTACTTC
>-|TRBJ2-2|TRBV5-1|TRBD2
CASSFTSGNTGELFF
TGCGCCAGCAGCTTCACTAGCGGGAACACCGGGGAGCTGTTTTTT
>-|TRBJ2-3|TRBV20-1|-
CSASWDIGADTQYF
TGCAGTGCTAGCTGGGACATTGGGGCAGATACGCAGTATTTT
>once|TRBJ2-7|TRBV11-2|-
CASSLVVGDYEQYF
TGTGCCAGCAGCTTAGTAGTGGGGGACTACGAGCAGTACTTC
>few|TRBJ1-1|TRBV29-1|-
CSGGLRKDTEAFF
TGCAGCGGGGGACTGAGGAAAGACACTGAAGCTTTCTTT
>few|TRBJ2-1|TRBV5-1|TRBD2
CASSATSGGAGEQFF
TGCGCCAGCAGCGCGACTAGCGGGGGGGCCGGTGAGCAGTTCTTC
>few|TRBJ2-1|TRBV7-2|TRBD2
CASSLSGGSSYNEQFF
TGTGCCAGCAGCTTATCCGGCGGGAGCTCCTACAATGAGCAGTTCTTC
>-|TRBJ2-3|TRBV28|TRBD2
CATRGGLRTDTQYF
TGTGCCACGCGGGGGGGACTCCGCACAGATACGCAGTATTTT
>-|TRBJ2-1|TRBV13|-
CASSPWDSCNEQFF
TGTGCCAGCAGCCCGTGGGACTCCTGCAATGAGCAGTTCTTC
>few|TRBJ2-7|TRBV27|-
CASSLTGPLSYEQYF
TGTGCCAGCAGTTTGACAGGCCCCCTCTCCTACGAGCAGTACTTC